The entry that follows covers one TCR beta chain sequence. Assay used: immunoSEQ multiplex PCR; TCRdb lists only in-frame clones, some missing. The profile shows more than 75,000 clones, 85% to 90% of them singletons. This CDR3 is built from 15 residues. The V end was cut by 2 bases, the J end by 4 bases, with 15 bases between. Looked up from germline, CDR1 is SGDLS and CDR2 is YYNGEE. The data stem from a study of control samples from healthy donors and cancer patients. The chain links TRBV9 to TRBJ2-5, with a possible D match to TRBD2 (5 bases). The source is a man in his fifties in good health. The sample comprised blood. The CDR3 reads CASSVSPAGVETQYF. The CDR3 coding sequence is TGTGCCAGCAGCGTTTCCCCCGCGGGTGTAGAGACCCAGTACTTC.